This paragraph covers one T cell receptor (beta chain) sequence. Its antigen is unidentified. TCRdb processed the RT-PCR reads anew with MiXCR; each CDR3 protein has one entry. This table holds about 620,000 distinct CDR3 sequences, over 9.5% found once. These data belong to a study of response to subunit inactivated influenza vaccine. Trimming shortened V by 3 bases and J by 4 bases, and 17 bases separated the two germline ends. There are 15 residues in the CDR3. The germline CDR1 and CDR2 sequences are DFQATT and SNEGSKA (reference sequence). Notes on the study in general: There was a suggestion from the authors that each seasonal influenza vaccination recruits few new T cells.

The specimen was PBMCs from blood, collected on the day of vaccination. This chain joins TRBV20-1 and TRBJ2-3, with D possibly being TRBD1 or TRBD2 (6 bases each). This sequence originates from a man aged 50 to 60 who received an inactivated influenza vaccine. CDR3: CSASPAGGLPDTQYF. CDR3 nucleotide sequence: TGCAGTGCTAGCCCCGCCGGGGGCCTTCCAGATACGCAGTATTTT.